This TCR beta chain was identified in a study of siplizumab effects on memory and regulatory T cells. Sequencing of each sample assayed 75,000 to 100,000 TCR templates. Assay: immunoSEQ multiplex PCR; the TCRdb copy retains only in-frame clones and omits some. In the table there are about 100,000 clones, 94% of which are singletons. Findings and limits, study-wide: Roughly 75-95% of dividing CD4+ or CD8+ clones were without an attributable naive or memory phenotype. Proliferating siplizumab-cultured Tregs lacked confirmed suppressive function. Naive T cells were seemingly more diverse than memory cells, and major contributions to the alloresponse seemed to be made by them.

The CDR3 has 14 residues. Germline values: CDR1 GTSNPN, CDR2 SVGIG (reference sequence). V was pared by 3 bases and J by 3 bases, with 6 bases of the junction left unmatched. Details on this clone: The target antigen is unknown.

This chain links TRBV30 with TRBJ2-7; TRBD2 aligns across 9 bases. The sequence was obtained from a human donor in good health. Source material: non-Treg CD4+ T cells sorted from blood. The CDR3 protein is CAWRGTSPNYEQYF. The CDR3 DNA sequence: TGTGCCTGGAGGGGGACTAGCCCCAACTACGAGCAGTACTTC.